This T cell receptor beta chain stems from a study of cytomegalovirus exposure and HLA in healthy donors. In the study overall: In terms of ancestry, the Caucasian-associated cluster contained about four fifths of the roughly 400 genotyped donors. Whole-study results and caveats: In a later analysis, fewer than 20,000 TCR beta sequences were associated with HLA alleles at 0.05 false discovery rate. Upon later analysis, TCR association rates were observed to vary by HLA locus, being highest for DRB1 and lowest for HLA-C.

There are 17 residues in the CDR3. V lost 2 bases to trimming and J lost 6 bases; unmatched junction nucleotides: 8. Germline values: CDR1 SGHRS, CDR2 YFSETQ. The PCR ran on 60 Vbeta and 13 Jbeta primers. TCRdb keeps only in-frame clones here, not all; method: immunoSEQ multiplex PCR. The table has 85,000 to 100,000 clones, roughly nine tenths seen once; the top ten hold around a tenth. Of note for this clone: Its antigen remains unidentified.

The study sampled nominally healthy donors, though unrecorded immune exposures were likely. J is TRBJ2-2 and V is TRBV5-1; 12 nucleotides align to TRBD2. Sequencing was done on a sample of PBMCs. This sequence was found in a man aged 30 to 39 in good health and CMV-seropositive. The CDR3 region is CASSLRTSGEVPGELFF. The CDR3 bases are TGCGCCAGCAGCTTAAGGACTAGCGGGGAAGTTCCCGGGGAGCTGTTTTTT.